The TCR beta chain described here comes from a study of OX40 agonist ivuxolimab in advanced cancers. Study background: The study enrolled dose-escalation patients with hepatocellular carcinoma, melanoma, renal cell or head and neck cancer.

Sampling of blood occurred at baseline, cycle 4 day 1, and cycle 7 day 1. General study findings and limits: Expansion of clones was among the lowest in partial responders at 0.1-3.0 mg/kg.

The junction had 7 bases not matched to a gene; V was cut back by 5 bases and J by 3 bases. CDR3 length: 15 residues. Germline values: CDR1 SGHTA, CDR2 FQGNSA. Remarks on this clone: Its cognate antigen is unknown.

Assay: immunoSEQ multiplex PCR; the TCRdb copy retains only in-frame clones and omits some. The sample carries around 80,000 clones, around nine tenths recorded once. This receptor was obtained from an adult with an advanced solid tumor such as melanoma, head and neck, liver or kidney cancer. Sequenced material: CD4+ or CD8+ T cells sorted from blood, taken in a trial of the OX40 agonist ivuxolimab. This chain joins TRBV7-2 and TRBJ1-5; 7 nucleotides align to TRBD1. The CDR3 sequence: CASSQEGQLNQPQHF. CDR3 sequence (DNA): TGTGCCAGCAGCCAAGAGGGACAGCTCAATCAGCCCCAGCATTTT.